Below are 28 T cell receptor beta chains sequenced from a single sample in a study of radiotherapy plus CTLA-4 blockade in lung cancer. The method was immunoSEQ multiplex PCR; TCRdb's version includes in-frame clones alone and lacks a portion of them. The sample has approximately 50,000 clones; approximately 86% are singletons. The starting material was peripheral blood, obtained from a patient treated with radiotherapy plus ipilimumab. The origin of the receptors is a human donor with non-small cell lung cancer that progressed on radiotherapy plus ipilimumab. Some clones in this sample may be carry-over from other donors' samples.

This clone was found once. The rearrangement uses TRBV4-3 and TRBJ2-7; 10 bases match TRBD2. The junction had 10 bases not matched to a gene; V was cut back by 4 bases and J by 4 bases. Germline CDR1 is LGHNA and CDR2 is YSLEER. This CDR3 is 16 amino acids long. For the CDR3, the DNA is TGCGCCAGCAGCCTAGCCCTAGCGGGAGTTTATTACGAGCAGTACTTC. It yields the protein CASSLALAGVYYEQYF.

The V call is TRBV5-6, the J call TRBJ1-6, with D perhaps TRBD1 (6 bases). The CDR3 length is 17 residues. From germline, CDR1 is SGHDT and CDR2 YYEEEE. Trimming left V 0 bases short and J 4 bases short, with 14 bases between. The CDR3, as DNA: TGTGCCAGCAGCTTGGGTGCCACCGGGACATATAATTCACCCCTCCACTTT. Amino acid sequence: CASSLGATGTYNSPLHF.

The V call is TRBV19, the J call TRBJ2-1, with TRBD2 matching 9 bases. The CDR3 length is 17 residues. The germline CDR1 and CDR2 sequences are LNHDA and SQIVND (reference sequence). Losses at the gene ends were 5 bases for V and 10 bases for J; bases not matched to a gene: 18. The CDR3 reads CASSGSVMGGGGWEQFF. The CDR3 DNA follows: TGTGCCAGTAGTGGGTCCGTGATGGGCGGGGGGGGATGGGAGCAGTTCTTC.

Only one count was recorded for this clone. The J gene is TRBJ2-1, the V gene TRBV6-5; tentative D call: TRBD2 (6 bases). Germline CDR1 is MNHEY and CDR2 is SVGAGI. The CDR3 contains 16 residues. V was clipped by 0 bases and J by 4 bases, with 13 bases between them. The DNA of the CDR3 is TGTGCCAGCAGTTACTCGAGTGCGGGAATTTACAATGAGCAGTTCTTC. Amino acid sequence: CASSYSSAGIYNEQFF.

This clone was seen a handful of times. In DNA form, the CDR3 reads TGTGCCAGCAGTGGAACAGACGACTATGGCTACACCTTC. Protein: CASSGTDDYGYTF. V usage is TRBV6-6 and J usage is TRBJ1-2, with unresolved D. The germline V gene encodes CDR1 MNHNY and CDR2 SVGAGI (reference sequence). CDR3 size: 13 residues. The V gene lost 5 bases and the J gene lost 3 bases, with 10 bases spanning the gap.

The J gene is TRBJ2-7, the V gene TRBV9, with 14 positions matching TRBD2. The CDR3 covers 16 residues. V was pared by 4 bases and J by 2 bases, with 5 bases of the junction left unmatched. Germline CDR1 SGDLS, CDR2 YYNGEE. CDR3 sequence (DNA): TGTGCCAGCAGCCCAACGACTAGCGGGAGGGCCTACGAGCAGTACTTC. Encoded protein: CASSPTTSGRAYEQYF.

The CDR3 sequence is CASTSGLNTEAFF. CDR3 DNA sequence: TGCGCCAGCACTTCTGGCCTGAACACTGAAGCTTTCTTT. V gene TRBV10-1 combines with J gene TRBJ1-1; no clear D. Trimming stripped 7 bases from V and 0 bases from J, with 9 bases between. The CDR3 extends over 13 amino acids. The germline V gene has CDR1 WNHNN and CDR2 SYGVQD (reference sequence).

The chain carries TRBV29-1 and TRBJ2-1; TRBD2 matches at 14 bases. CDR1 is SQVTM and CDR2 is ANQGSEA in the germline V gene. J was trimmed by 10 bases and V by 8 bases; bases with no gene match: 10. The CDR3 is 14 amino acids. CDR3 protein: CSTWSGLAGVEQFF. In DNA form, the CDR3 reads TGCAGCACTTGGTCGGGACTAGCGGGAGTCGAGCAGTTCTTC.

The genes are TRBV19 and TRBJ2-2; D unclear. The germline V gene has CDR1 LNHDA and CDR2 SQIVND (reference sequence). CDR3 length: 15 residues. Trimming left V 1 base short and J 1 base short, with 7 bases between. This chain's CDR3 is CASSIGGRNTGELFF. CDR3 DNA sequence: TGTGCCAGTAGTATAGGTGGGCGGAACACCGGGGAGCTGTTTTTT.

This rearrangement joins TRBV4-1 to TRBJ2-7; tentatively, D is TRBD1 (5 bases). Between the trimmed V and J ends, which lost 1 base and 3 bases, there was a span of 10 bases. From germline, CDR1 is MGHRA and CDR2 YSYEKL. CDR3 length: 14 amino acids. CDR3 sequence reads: CASSQVGTGYEQYF. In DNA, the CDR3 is TGCGCCAGCAGCCAAGTAGGAACAGGCTACGAGCAGTACTTC.

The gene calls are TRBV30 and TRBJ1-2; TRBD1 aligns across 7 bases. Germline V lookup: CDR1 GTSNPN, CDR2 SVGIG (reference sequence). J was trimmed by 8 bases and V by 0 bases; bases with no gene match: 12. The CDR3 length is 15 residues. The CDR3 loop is CAWSVGGYPLLGYTF. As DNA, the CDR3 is TGTGCCTGGAGTGTAGGGGGCTACCCCCTATTGGGCTACACCTTC.

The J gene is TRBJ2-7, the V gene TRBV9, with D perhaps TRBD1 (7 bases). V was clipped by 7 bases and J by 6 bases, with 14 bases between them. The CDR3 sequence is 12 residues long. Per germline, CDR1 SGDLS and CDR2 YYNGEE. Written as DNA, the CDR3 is TGTGCCAGCGCCAGACAGGGAGGCGAGCAGTACTTC. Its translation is CASARQGGEQYF.

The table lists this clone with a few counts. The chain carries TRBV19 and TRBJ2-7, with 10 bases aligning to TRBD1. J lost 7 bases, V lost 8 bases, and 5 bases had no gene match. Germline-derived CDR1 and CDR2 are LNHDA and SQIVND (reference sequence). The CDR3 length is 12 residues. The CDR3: CASAGQGREQYF. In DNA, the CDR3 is TGTGCCAGTGCGGGACAGGGGAGAGAGCAGTACTTC.

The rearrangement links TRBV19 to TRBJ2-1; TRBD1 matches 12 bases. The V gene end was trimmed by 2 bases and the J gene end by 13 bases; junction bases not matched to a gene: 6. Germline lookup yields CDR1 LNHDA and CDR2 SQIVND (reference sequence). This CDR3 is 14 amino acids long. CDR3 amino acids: CASSITGQGAAQFF. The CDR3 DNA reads TGTGCCAGTAGTATAACGGGACAGGGGGCGGCACAGTTCTTC.

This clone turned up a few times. The CDR3 here is CASSPRDRVSYEQYF. The CDR3 nucleotides are TGTGCCAGCAGCCCTCGAGACAGGGTCTCCTACGAGCAGTACTTC. V is TRBV5-5 and J is TRBJ2-7, with 7 nucleotides matching TRBD1. The germline V gene has CDR1 SGHKS and CDR2 YYEKEE (reference sequence). The junction had 7 bases not matched to a gene; V was cut back by 4 bases and J by 0 bases. CDR3 length: 15 amino acids.

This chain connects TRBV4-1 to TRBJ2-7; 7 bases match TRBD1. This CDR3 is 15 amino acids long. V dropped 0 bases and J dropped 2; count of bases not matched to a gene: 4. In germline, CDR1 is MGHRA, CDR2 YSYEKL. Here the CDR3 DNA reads TGCGCCAGCAGCCAAGAACAGGGGCTACCCTACGAGCAGTACTTC. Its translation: CASSQEQGLPYEQYF.

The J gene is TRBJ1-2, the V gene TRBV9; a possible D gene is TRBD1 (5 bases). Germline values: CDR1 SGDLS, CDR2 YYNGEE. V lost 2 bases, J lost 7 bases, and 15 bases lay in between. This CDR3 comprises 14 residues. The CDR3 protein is CASSVPGNVGGYTF. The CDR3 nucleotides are TGTGCCAGCAGCGTTCCAGGGAATGTTGGTGGCTACACCTTC.

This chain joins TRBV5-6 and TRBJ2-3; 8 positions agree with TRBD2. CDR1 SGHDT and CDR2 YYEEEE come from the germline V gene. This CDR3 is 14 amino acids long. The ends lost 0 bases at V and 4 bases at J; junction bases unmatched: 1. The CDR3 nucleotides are TGTGCCAGCAGCTTGGGAGCGGGGGCAGATACGCAGTATTTT. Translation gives CASSLGAGADTQYF.

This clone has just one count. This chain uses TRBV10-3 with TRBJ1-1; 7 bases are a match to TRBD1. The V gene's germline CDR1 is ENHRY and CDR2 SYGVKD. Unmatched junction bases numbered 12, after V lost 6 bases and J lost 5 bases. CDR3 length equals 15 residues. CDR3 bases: TGTGCCATCAGAGTTATAACAGGGGATCGAACTGAAGCTTTCTTT. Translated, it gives CAIRVITGDRTEAFF.

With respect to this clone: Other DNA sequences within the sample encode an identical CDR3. The CDR3 DNA reads TGTGCCAGCAGTCGGGACAGGGGGCTCGGCTACACCTTC. Encoded protein: CASSRDRGLGYTF. This chain links TRBV28 with TRBJ1-2; TRBD1 matches at 12 bases. The CDR3 covers 13 residues. Germline V lookup: CDR1 MDHEN, CDR2 SYDVKM. J lost 8 bases, V lost 5 bases, and 3 bases had no gene match.

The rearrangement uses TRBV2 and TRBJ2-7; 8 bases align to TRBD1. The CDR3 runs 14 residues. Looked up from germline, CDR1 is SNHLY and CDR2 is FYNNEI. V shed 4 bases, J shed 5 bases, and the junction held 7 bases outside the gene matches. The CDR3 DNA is TGTGCCAGCAGTGCCGACAGGGGCGGGAACGAGCAGTACTTC. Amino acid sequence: CASSADRGGNEQYF.

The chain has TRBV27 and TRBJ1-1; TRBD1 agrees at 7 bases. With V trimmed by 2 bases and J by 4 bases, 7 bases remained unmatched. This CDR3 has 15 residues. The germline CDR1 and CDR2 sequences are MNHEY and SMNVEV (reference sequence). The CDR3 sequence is CASSLSPGGFTEAFF. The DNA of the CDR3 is TGTGCCAGCAGTTTAAGTCCAGGGGGGTTCACTGAAGCTTTCTTT.

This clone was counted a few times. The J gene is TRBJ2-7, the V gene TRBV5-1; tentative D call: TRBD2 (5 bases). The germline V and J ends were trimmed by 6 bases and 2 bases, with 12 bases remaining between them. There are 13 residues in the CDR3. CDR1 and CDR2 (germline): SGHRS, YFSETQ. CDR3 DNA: TGCGCCAGCACCCCCGGCGGGCCCTACGAGCAGTACTTC. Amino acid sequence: CASTPGGPYEQYF.

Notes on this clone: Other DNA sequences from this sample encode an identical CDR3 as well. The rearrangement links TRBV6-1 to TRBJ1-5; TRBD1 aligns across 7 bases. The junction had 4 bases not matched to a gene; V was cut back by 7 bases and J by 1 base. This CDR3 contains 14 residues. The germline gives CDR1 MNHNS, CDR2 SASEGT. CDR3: CASNPTGSNQPQHF. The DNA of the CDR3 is TGTGCCAGCAACCCGACAGGGAGCAATCAGCCCCAGCATTTT.

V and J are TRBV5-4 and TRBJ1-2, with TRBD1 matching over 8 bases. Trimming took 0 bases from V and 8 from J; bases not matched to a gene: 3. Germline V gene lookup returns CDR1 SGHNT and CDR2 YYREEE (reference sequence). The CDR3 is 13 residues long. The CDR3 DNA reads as TGTGCCAGCAGCTTGGCCAGGGGGCAGGGCTACACCTTC. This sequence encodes CASSLARGQGYTF. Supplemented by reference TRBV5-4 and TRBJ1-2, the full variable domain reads ETGVTQSPTHLIKTRGQQVTLRCSSQSGHNTVSWYQQALGQGPQFIFQYYREEENGRGNFPPRFSGLQFPNYSSELNVNALELDDSALYLCASSLARGQGYTFGSGTRLTVV.

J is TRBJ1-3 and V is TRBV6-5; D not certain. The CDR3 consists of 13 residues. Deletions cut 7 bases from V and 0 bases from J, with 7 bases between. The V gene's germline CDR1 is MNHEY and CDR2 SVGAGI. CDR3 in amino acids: CASTPSSGNTIYF. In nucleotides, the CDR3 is TGTGCCAGCACCCCGAGCTCTGGAAACACCATATATTTT.

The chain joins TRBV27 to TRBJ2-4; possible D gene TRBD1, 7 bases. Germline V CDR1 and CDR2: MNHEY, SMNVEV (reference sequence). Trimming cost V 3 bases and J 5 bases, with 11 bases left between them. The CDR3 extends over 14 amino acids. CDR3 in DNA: TGTGCCAGCAGTTTTGCAGGGGGGCAAAACATTCAGTACTTC. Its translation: CASSFAGGQNIQYF.

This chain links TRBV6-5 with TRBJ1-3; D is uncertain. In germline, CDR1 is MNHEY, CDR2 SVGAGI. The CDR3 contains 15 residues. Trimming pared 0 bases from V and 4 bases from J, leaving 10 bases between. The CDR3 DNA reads TGTGCCAGCAGTTACTCCACTTCCTCGGGAAACACCATATATTTT. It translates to CASSYSTSSGNTIYF.